This TCR beta chain stems from a study of blood T cell repertoires in COVID-19 (dated by TCRdb to the early 2020s). Describing the broader study: Collaborator samples came from the United States, Italy and Spain and covered acute and convalescent phases of COVID-19. The material from the prospective study consisted of cDNA or gDNA derived from T cells, B-cell-depleted T cells, or PBMCs. A de-identified subject ID, COVID-19 status, age in years and sex were almost always included in the sample metadata. Where available, HLA class I and class II types were taken from metadata supplied by the sample provider and were not determined by assay-based typing. The samples were drawn from the first 160 participants of the ongoing ImmuneRACE study and from under 1,500 subjects provided by 6 global collaborators. Subjects who had been exposed to COVID-19, were actively infected with it, or had recovered from it provided the deeply sampled blood TCRbeta repertoires that made up the dataset. The repertoires were released in a freely available public database meant as a resource for research on the immune response to SARS-CoV-2.

TCRbeta CDR3 regions were amplified from genomic DNA by means of the immunoSEQ Assay, a bias-controlled multiplex PCR. The authors processed their data as follows. Within the assay, amplification of reference gene primers was used to estimate how many nucleated cells each sample contained. To quantify the absolute abundance of each unique TCRbeta CDR3 rearrangement, sequence reads were collapsed and filtered. For each sample, productive Simpson clonality was calculated as the square root of Simpson's diversity index across productive rearrangements. TCRdb obtained this table from immuneACCESS and retained in-frame rearrangements with V and J assigned. These tables miss some clones; where compared with another copy, unresolved V genes account for less than half of the shortfall, and the remainder is unexplained. Clonal size and the V and J genes are those of that table, whereas D and trimming came from the DNA. The table for this sample lists just over 150,000 clones; roughly 88% of them were counted only once. The ten largest make up around a tenth of the sample.

Collaborating institutions collected whole blood in K2EDTA tubes following their own protocols. Collaborator samples were shipped for TCRbeta analysis as frozen whole blood, isolated PBMCs, or DNA extracted from either sample type. Overall study outcomes, separate from this receptor: How much clinical and demographic metadata was included differed by source and by participant, and the metadata was provided uncurated.

Worth noting for this clone: Its cognate antigen has yet to be identified. The sample holds no much larger clone one base away, and base qualities are not on file.

The TCR sequence derives from a woman between 45 and 65 years old with acute or convalescent COVID-19. The specimen sequenced was peripheral blood.

The bases are TGTGCCATCAGTGAGCCGGACAGGGGGCGGAACGAGCAGTACTTC. Its protein product is CAISEPDRGRNEQYF. The chain uses TRBV10-3 and TRBJ2-7; TRBD1 agrees with 11 junctional bases. V lost 2 bases and J lost 5 bases, and the count of bases not matched to a germline gene is 5. The CDR3, cysteine through phenylalanine, is 15 amino acids long. This entry keeps only the CDR3 DNA: 45 bases, framed from base 1. CDR1 ENHRY and CDR2 SYGVKD were looked up in the germline V gene.